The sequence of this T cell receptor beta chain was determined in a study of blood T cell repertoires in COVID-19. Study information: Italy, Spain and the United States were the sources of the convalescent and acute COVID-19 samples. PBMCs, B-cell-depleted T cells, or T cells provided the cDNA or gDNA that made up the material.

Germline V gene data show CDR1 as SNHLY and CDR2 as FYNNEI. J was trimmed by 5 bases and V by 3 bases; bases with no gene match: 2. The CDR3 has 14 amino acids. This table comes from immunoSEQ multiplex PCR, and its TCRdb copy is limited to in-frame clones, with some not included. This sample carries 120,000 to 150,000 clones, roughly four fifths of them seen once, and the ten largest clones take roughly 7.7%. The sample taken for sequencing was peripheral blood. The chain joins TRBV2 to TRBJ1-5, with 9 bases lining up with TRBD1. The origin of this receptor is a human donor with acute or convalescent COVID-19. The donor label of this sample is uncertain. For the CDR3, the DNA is TGTGCCAGCAGTGAGGGACAGGGCTATCAGCCCCAGCATTTT. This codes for CASSEGQGYQPQHF.